The 2 T cell receptor beta chains in this list originate from one sample, sequenced in a study of T cells in Graves' hyperthyroidism and ophthalmopathy. Amplification of TCR beta CDR3 regions was performed using RNA transcripts as template. Initially, a first-round RT-PCR of the TCR CDR3 employed the HTBI primer set. TCRdb passed the multiplex PCR reads through MiXCR, listing each CDR3 protein once. The sample contains 500,000 to 650,000 distinct CDR3 sequences, about 14% of which appear only once. Material: blood. These receptors were taken from a woman aged 45-65 years with Graves' ophthalmopathy.

This clonotype was detected a few times. The chain carries TRBV10-3 and TRBJ2-1, with 8 bases aligning to TRBD2. J was trimmed by 9 bases and V by 7 bases; bases with no gene match: 8. In germline, CDR1 is ENHRY, CDR2 SYGVKD. CDR3 length: 13 amino acids. CDR3 coding DNA: TGTGCCATCACCCCGACTAGCGACACTGAGCAGTTCTTC. Encoded protein: CAITPTSDTEQFF.

This clonotype came up a few times. The V call is TRBV29-1, the J call TRBJ2-5; D possibly corresponds to TRBD2 (6 bases). The CDR3 runs 15 residues. V lost 4 bases, J lost 1 base, and 16 bases lay in between. Looked up from germline, CDR1 is SQVTM and CDR2 is ANQGSEA. The CDR3 nucleotides read TGCAGCGTTGCAACAAGACTAGTATTCCAAGAGACCCAGTACTTC. Translating it yields CSVATRLVFQETQYF.